The 30 T cell receptor beta chains in this list originate from one sample, sequenced in a study of monozygotic twins with inflammatory bowel disease. TCRdb reprocessed the 5' RACE reads, with one entry per CDR3 protein and no DNA. The listing contains 150,000 to 200,000 distinct CDR3 sequences. Sequencing input: blood. All receptors derive from a human donor with ulcerative colitis or Crohn's disease, or a healthy co-twin of an affected twin (not recorded which).

This rearrangement joins TRBV7-9 to TRBJ1-1; TCRdb picks TRBD1, but there is no DNA to check that call. This CDR3 contains 15 residues. CDR1 and CDR2 (germline): SEHNR, FQNEAQ (reference sequence). This CDR3 is CASSSPQGGLTEAFF.

The genes are TRBV11-2 and TRBJ1-1. This CDR3 comprises 14 residues. Looked up from germline, CDR1 is SGHAT and CDR2 is FQNNGV. This chain's CDR3 is CASSYNLMNTEAFF.

The rearrangement uses TRBV18 and TRBJ2-3; the TRBD1 assignment by TCRdb is unverifiable without DNA. This CDR3 is built from 14 residues. Germline V lookup: CDR1 KGHSH, CDR2 LQKENI. CDR3 sequence reads: CASSRDSRGDTQYF.

The J gene is TRBJ2-7, the V gene TRBV24-1; TCRdb reports TRBD1, a call that lacks DNA to check it against. This CDR3 is 19 amino acids long. Looked up from germline, CDR1 is KGHDR and CDR2 is SFDVKD. Here the CDR3 reads CATSDPQGVVGTTTYEQYF.

This chain uses TRBV15 with TRBJ1-2. The CDR3 is 13 amino acids. CDR1 and CDR2 (germline): LNHNV, YYDKDF (reference sequence). The CDR3 here is CATSTGAGDGYTF.

The rearrangement joins TRBV7-6 to TRBJ2-7; TCRdb designates TRBD1, a call that cannot be tested without DNA. This CDR3 has 14 amino acids. Germline loops: CDR1 SGHVS, CDR2 FNYEAQ. The CDR3 loop is CASGPGASSYEQYF. Supplemented by reference TRBV7-6 and TRBJ2-7, the full variable domain reads GAGVSQSPRYKVTKRGQDVALRCDPISGHVSLYWYRQALGQGPEFLTYFNYEAQQDKSGLPNDRFSAERPEGSISTLTIQRTEQRDSAMYRCASGPGASSYEQYFGPGTRLTVT.

The chain has TRBV20-1 and TRBJ2-7; TCRdb's D call, TRBD2, is unchecked because there is no DNA. The CDR3 totals 18 residues. The germline CDR1 and CDR2 sequences are DFQATT and SNEGSKA (reference sequence). The CDR3 sequence: CSARKLAGGSFVSYEQYF.

The chain recombines TRBV5-6 with TRBJ2-1; TCRdb indicates TRBD1, and absent DNA this call remains unverified. In germline, CDR1 is SGHDT, CDR2 YYEEEE. CDR3 length: 16 residues. The CDR3 region is CASSSRGTPNFDEQFF.

The CDR3 spells CASSLGQGGLISLLRNEQFF. V gene TRBV5-1 combines with J gene TRBJ2-1; without DNA, the TCRdb call of TRBD1 cannot be checked. This CDR3 contains 20 residues. Looked up from germline, CDR1 is SGHRS and CDR2 is YFSETQ.

V usage is TRBV5-1 and J usage is TRBJ1-1; TCRdb returns TRBD1, unconfirmable since there is no DNA. CDR1 is SGHRS and CDR2 is YFSETQ in the germline V gene. There are 15 residues in the CDR3. The chain's CDR3 is CASSSSTPGQGDAFF.

The V and J genes are TRBV27 and TRBJ1-1. Germline V gene lookup returns CDR1 MNHEY and CDR2 SMNVEV (reference sequence). The CDR3 extends over 16 amino acids. The CDR3 spells CASSQVPANLNTEAFF.

The chain recombines TRBV10-3 with TRBJ1-5; TCRdb selects TRBD1, and the lack of DNA leaves this call unchecked. This CDR3 is built from 18 residues. Germline V lookup: CDR1 ENHRY, CDR2 SYGVKD. The CDR3: CAISDPGGTGREHQPQHF.

The J gene is TRBJ1-1, the V gene TRBV6-5. The CDR3 consists of 13 residues. From germline, CDR1 is MNHEY and CDR2 SVGAGI. Here the CDR3 reads CASRVSRNTEAFF.

The chain combines TRBV5-1 with TRBJ1-3; the D call of TRBD1 rests on TCRdb alone, since no DNA is present to check it. Per the germline V gene, CDR1 is SGHRS and CDR2 is YFSETQ. This CDR3 contains 15 residues. The CDR3 here is CASSLGDVSGNTIYF.

The chain recombines TRBV7-2 with TRBJ2-3; TCRdb's D call of TRBD2 is untestable without DNA. The CDR3 totals 17 residues. Looked up from germline, CDR1 is SGHTA and CDR2 is FQGNSA. The CDR3 is CASSAASGRGETDTQYF.

The V gene is TRBV2, the J gene TRBJ2-3; TCRdb gives TRBD1 as the D gene, but with no DNA this cannot be confirmed. The CDR3 length is 14 residues. Germline CDR1 SNHLY, CDR2 FYNNEI. Here the CDR3 reads CASSEGDRTDTQYF. The complete variable domain, with remaining parts taken from reference TRBV2 and TRBJ2-3, reads EPEVTQTPSHQVTQMGQEVILRCVPISNHLYFYWYRQILGQKVEFLVSFYNNEISEKSEIFDDQFSVERPDGSNFTLKIRSTKLEDSAMYFCASSEGDRTDTQYFGPGTRLTVL.

This chain connects TRBV12-3 or TRBV12-4 to TRBJ1-1; TCRdb names TRBD1, which stays unverified in the absence of DNA. The CDR3 runs 14 residues. CDR3 in amino acids: CASSMGQANTEAFF.

V usage is TRBV5-6 and J usage is TRBJ2-4; lacking DNA, the TRBD1 call made by TCRdb goes unchecked. The length of the CDR3 is 14 residues. Per the germline V gene, CDR1 is SGHDT and CDR2 is YYEEEE. The CDR3 spells CASSRRRGLDIQYF.

The chain joins TRBV12-3 or TRBV12-4 to TRBJ2-2; the D call of TRBD1 rests on TCRdb alone, since no DNA is present to check it. There are 16 residues in the CDR3. The CDR3 sequence: CASSPRDRGGTGELFF.

V gene TRBV10-3 combines with J gene TRBJ2-2; the D gene TCRdb calls, TRBD1, cannot be checked with no DNA. Germline V lookup: CDR1 ENHRY, CDR2 SYGVKD. The CDR3 length is 15 residues. The CDR3 reads CAISDWGSNTGELFF.

This chain connects TRBV5-4 to TRBJ1-3; absent DNA, TCRdb's TRBD1 call cannot be checked. Per germline, CDR1 SGHNT and CDR2 YYREEE (reference sequence). The CDR3 covers 15 residues. The CDR3: CASSVYRGTGNTIYF.

The chain couples TRBV12-3 or TRBV12-4 to TRBJ2-6; TCRdb calls TRBD1, which cannot be checked without DNA. The CDR3 is 20 residues long. The CDR3: CASSLRSLDSTSSGANVLTF.

The CDR3 here is CASSNRGSEQYF. The chain uses TRBV6-5 and TRBJ2-7; TCRdb names TRBD1, which stays unverified in the absence of DNA. Germline V CDR1 and CDR2: MNHEY, SVGAGI. The CDR3 sequence is 12 residues long.

This chain connects TRBV5-1 to TRBJ2-2. The CDR3 is 14 residues long. The germline CDR1 and CDR2 sequences are SGHRS and YFSETQ. The CDR3 sequence: CASSFEGFTGELFF.

The chain links TRBV7-9 to TRBJ2-2. This CDR3 region has 13 residues. Germline lookup yields CDR1 SEHNR and CDR2 FQNEAQ (reference sequence). The CDR3 sequence is CASSWTTDGELFF.

The chain combines TRBV2 with TRBJ1-6; the D call of TRBD1 rests on TCRdb alone, since no DNA is present to check it. CDR3 size: 13 residues. Germline assignment: CDR1 SNHLY and CDR2 FYNNEI. The CDR3 region is CASVREGNSPLHF.

The chain joins TRBV12-3 or TRBV12-4 to TRBJ1-1; TCRdb designates TRBD1, a call that cannot be tested without DNA. The CDR3 has 17 residues. The CDR3 sequence: CASSLNRGRFDGTEAFF.

The chain links TRBV10-3 to TRBJ2-7; the D call of TRBD1 rests on TCRdb alone, since no DNA is present to check it. The CDR3 length is 14 residues. Germline values: CDR1 ENHRY, CDR2 SYGVKD. The CDR3 spells CAISARTDSDEQYF.

The chain links TRBV20-1 to TRBJ2-7; TCRdb selects TRBD1, and the lack of DNA leaves this call unchecked. The CDR3 runs 15 residues. Per the germline V gene, CDR1 is DFQATT and CDR2 is SNEGSKA (reference sequence). This CDR3 reads CSARAWDRGSYEQYF.

This chain uses TRBV10-3 with TRBJ1-5; TCRdb picks TRBD1, but there is no DNA to check that call. Germline assignment: CDR1 ENHRY and CDR2 SYGVKD. CDR3 length: 16 amino acids. CDR3: CAISESGQGIHQPQHF.